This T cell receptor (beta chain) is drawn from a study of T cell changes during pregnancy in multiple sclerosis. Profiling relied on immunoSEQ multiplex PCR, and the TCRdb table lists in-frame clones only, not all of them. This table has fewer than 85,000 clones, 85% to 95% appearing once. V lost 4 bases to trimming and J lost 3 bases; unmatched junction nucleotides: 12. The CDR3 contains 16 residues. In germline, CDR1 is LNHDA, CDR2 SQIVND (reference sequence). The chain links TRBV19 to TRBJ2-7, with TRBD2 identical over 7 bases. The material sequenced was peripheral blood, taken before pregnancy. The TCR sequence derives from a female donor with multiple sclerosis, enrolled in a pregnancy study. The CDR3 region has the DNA TGTGCCAGTAGTAGTGGAGTTGGGCGGGAGAACTACGAGCAGTACTTC. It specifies CASSSGVGRENYEQYF.